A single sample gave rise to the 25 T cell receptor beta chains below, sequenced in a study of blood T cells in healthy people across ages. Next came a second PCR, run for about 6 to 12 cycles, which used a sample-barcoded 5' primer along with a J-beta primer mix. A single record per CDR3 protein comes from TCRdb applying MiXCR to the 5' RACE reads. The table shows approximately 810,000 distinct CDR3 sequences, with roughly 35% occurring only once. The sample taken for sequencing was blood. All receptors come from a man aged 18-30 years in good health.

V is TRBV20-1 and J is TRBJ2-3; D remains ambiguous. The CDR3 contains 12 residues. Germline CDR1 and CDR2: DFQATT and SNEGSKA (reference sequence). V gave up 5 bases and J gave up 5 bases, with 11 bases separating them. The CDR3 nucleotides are TGCAGTGCTCCGAGGAACCAAGATACGCAGTATTTT. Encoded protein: CSAPRNQDTQYF.

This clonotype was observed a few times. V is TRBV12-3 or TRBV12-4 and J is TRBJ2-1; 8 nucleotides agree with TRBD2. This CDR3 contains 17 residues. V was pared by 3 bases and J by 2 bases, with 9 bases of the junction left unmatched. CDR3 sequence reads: CASSFVGTRGAYNEQFF. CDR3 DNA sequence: TGTGCCAGCAGTTTCGTGGGGACGCGGGGGGCCTACAATGAGCAGTTCTTC.

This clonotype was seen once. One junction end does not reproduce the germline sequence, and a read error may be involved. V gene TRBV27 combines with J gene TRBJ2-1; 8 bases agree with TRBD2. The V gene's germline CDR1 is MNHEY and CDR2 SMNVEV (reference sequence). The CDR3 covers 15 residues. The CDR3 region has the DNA TGTGCCGGCAGTTTCCCGGGAGGGGGTTACAATGAGCAGTTCTTC. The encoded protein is CAGSFPGGGYNEQFF.

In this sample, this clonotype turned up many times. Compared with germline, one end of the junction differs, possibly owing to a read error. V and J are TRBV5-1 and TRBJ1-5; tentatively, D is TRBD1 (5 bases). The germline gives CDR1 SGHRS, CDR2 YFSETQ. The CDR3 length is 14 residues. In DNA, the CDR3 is TGTGCCAGCAGCTTAGGGGCCGGCAATCAGCCCCAGCATTTT. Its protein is CASSLGAGNQPQHF.

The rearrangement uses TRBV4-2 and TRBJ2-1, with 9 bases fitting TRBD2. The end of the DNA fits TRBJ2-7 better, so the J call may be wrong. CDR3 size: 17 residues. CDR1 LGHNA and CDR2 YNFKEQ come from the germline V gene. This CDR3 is CASSQGLAEPTDNEQYF. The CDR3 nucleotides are TGTGCCAGCAGCCAAGGACTAGCGGAACCTACTGACAATGAGCAGTACTTC.

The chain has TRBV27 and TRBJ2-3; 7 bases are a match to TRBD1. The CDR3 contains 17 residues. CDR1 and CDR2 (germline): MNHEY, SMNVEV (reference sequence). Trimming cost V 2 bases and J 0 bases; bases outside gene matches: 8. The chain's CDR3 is CASSLEGATGSTDTQYF. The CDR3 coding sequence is TGTGCCAGCAGTTTAGAGGGGGCCACAGGGAGCACAGATACGCAGTATTTT.

CDR3 protein: CASSGIRGGSGNTIYF. DNA of the CDR3: TGTGCCAGCAGTGGAATCAGGGGAGGCTCTGGAAACACCATATATTTT. The chain is built from TRBV28 and TRBJ1-3, with TRBD1 as a possible D gene (6 bases). The germline CDR1 and CDR2 sequences are MDHEN and SYDVKM. This CDR3 spans 16 amino acids. The germline V and J ends were trimmed by 5 bases and 0 bases, with 14 bases remaining between them.

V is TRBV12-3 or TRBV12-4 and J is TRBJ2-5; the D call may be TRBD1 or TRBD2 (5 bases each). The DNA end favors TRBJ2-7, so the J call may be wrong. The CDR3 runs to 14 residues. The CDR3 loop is CASTPLPRDPEQYF. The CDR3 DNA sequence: TGTGCCAGCACTCCTCTTCCCCGGGACCCCGAGCAGTACTTC.

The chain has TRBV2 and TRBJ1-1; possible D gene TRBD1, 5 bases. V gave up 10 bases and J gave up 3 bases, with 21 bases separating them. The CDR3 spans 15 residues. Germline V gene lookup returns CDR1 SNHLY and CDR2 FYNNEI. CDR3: CATRTDRGAHTEAFF. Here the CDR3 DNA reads TGTGCCACCAGAACAGATAGGGGAGCGCACACTGAAGCTTTCTTT.

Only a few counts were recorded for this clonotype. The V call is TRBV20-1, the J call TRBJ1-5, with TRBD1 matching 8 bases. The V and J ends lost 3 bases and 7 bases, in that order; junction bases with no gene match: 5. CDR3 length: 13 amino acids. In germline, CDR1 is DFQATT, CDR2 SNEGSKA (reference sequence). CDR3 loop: CSASTGGGQPQHF. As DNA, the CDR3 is TGCAGTGCTAGCACAGGGGGTGGACAGCCCCAGCATTTT.

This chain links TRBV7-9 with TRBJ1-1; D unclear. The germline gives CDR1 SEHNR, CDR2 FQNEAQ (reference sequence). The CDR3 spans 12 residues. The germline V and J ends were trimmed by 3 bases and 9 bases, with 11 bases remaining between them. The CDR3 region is CASSLPSGQAFF. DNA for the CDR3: TGTGCCAGCAGCTTGCCCTCAGGTCAAGCTTTCTTT.

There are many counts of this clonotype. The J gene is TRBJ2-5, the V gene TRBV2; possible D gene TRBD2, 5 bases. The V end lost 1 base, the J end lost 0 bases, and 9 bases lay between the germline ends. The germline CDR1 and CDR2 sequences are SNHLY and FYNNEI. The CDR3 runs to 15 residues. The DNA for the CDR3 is TGTGCCAGCAGTGAAGAGGAGGCGTACCAAGAGACCCAGTACTTC. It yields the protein CASSEEEAYQETQYF.

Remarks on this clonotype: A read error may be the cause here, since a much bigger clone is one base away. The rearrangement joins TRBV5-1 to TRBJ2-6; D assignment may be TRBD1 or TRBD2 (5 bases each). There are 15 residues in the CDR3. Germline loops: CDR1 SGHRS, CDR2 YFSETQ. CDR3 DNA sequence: TGCGCCAGCAGCTTGACAGCTCGAGGGGCCAACGTCCTGGCTTTC. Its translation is CASSLTARGANVLAF.

DNA for the CDR3: TGCGCCAGCAGCTTGTTAAGAAACACCGGGGAGCTGTTTTTT. Translated, it gives CASSLLRNTGELFF. The genes are TRBV5-1 and TRBJ2-2; D uncertain. The germline V gene encodes CDR1 SGHRS and CDR2 YFSETQ. Trimming took off 1 base at V and 2 bases at J, with 6 bases between the two ends. The CDR3 has 14 residues.

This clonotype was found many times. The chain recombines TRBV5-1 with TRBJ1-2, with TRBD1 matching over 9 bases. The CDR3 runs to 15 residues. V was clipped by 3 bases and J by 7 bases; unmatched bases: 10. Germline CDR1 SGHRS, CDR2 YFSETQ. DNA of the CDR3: TGCGCCAGCAGCTCGCGGGACAGGGACCCCTCTGGCTACACCTTC. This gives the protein CASSSRDRDPSGYTF. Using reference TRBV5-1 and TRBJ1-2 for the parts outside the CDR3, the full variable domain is KAGVTQTPRYLIKTRGQQVTLSCSPISGHRSVSWYQQTPGQGLQFLFEYFSETQRNKGNFPGRFSGRQFSNSRSEMNVSTLELGDSALYLCASSSRDRDPSGYTFGSGTRLTVV.

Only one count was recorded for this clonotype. The CDR3: CASSDWGPNTGELFF. CDR3 DNA sequence: TGCGCCAGCAGTGATTGGGGGCCCAACACCGGGGAGCTGTTTTTT. The chain is built from TRBV10-2 and TRBJ2-2; a weak D match, TRBD1 (6 bases). The germline CDR1 and CDR2 sequences are WSHSY and SAAADI. The CDR3 consists of 15 residues. Trimming left V 3 bases short and J 2 bases short, with 10 bases between.

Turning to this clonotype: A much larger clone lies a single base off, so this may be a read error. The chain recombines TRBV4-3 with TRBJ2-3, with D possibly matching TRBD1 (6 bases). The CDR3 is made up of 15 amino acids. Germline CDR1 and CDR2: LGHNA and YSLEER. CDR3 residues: CASSQNRVSTGTQYF. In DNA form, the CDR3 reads TGCGCCAGCAGCCAGAACAGGGTTAGCACAGGTACGCAGTATTTT.

The CDR3 protein is CASSVDLGGDTQYF. CDR3 sequence (DNA): TGTGCCAGCAGCGTAGATCTGGGGGGCGATACGCAGTATTTT. The gene calls are TRBV9 and TRBJ2-3, with D perhaps given as TRBD1 or TRBD2 (6 bases each). From germline, CDR1 is SGDLS and CDR2 YYNGEE. The germline V and J ends were trimmed by 0 bases and 6 bases, with 11 bases remaining between them. CDR3 length: 14 amino acids.

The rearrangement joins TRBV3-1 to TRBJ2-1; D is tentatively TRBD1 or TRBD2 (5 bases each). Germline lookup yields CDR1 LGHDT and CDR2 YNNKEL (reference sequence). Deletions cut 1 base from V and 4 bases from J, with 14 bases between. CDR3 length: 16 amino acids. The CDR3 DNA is TGTGCCAGCAGCCAAGGGGGTGGGGCGGGTTACAATGAGCAGTTCTTC. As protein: CASSQGGGAGYNEQFF.

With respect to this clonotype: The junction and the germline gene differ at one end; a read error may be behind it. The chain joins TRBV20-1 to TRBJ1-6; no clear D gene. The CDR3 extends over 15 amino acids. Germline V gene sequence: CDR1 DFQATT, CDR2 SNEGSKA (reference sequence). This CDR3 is CSVRAGGLRDSPLHF. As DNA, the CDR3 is TGCAGTGTTAGAGCAGGCGGGCTTAGGGATTCACCCCTCCACTTT.

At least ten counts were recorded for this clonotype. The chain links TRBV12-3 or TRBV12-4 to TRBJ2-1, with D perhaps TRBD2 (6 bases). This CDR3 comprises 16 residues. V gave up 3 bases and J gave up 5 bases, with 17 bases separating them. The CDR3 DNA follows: TGTGCCAGCAGTTTCGCCCGGGCGGGGTATGACAATGAGCAGTTCTTC. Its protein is CASSFARAGYDNEQFF.

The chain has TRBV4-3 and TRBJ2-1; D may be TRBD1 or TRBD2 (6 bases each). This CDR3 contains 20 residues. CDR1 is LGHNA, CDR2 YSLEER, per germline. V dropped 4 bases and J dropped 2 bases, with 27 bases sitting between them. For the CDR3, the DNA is TGCGCCAGCAGCCCCGCTGACGGCGGCAAGGGGGGCATTACCTACAATGAGCAGTTCTTC. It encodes CASSPADGGKGGITYNEQFF.

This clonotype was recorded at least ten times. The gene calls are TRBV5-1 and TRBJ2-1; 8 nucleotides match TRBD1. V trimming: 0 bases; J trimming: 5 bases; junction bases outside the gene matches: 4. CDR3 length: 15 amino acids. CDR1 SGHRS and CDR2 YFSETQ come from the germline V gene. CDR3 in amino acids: CASSLDGQGHNEQFF. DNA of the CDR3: TGCGCCAGCAGCTTGGACGGACAGGGCCACAATGAGCAGTTCTTC.

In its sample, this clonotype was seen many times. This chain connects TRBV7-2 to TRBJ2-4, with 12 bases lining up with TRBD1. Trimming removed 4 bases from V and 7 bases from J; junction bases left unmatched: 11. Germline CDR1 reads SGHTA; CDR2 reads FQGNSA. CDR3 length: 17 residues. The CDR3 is CASSSQGQGAFGNIQYF. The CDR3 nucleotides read TGTGCCAGCAGCTCACAGGGACAGGGGGCGTTTGGGAACATTCAGTACTTC.

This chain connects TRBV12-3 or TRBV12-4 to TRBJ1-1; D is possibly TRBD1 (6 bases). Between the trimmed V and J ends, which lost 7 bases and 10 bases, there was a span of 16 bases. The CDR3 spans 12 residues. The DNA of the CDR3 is TGTGCCAGCACCGCGGGACACCGTGTAGCTTTCTTT. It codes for CASTAGHRVAFF.